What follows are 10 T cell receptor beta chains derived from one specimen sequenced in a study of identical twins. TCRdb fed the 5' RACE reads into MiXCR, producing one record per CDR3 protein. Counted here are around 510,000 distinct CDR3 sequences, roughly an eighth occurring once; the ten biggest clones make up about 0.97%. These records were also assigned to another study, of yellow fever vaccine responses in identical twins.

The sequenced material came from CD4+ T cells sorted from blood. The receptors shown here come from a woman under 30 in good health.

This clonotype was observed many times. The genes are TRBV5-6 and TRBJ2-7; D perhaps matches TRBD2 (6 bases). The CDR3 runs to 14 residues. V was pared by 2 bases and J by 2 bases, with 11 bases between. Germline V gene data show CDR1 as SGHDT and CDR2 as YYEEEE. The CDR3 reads CASSFGTHTYEQYF. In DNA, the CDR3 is TGTGCCAGCAGCTTTGGGACTCACACCTACGAGCAGTACTTC.

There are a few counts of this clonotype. CDR3 nucleotides: TGTGCCAGCAGCGTAGCTACCGGGGTAGCGGGAGGGACAGATACGCAGTATTTT. It encodes CASSVATGVAGGTDTQYF. The chain has TRBV9 and TRBJ2-3, with 11 nucleotides matching TRBD2. J was trimmed by 3 bases and V by 0 bases; bases with no gene match: 9. The CDR3 runs to 18 residues. CDR1 and CDR2 (germline): SGDLS, YYNGEE.

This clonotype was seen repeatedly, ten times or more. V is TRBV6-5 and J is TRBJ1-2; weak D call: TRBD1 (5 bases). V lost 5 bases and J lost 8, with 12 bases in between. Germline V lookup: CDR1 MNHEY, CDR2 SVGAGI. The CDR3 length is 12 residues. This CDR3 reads CASSPIGGGYTF. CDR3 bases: TGTGCCAGCAGTCCGATCGGGGGAGGCTACACCTTC.

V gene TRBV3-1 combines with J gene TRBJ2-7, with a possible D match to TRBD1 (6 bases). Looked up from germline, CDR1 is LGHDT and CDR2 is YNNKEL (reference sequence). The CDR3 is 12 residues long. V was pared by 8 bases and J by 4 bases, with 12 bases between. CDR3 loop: CASQGGVYEQYF. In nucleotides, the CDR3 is TGTGCCAGCCAAGGGGGAGTTTACGAGCAGTACTTC.

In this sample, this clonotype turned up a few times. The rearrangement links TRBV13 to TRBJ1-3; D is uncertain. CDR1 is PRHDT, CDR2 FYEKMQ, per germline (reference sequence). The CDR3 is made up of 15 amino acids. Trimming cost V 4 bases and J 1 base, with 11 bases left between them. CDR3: CASSSPLASGNTIYF. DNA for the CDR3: TGTGCCAGCAGCTCCCCCTTGGCATCTGGAAACACCATATATTTT.

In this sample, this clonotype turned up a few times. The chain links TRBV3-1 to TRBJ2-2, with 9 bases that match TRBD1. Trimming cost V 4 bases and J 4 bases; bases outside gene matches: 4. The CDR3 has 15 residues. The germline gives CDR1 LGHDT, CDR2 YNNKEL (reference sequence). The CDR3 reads CASSPRDRATGELFF. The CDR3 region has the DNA TGTGCCAGCAGCCCCAGGGACAGGGCCACCGGGGAGCTGTTTTTT.

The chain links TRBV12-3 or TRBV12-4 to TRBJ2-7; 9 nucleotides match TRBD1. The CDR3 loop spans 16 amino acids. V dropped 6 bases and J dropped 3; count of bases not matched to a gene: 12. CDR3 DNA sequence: TGTGCCAGCAGCCGACAGGGGGTGTTTTCTAACTACGAGCAGTACTTC. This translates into CASSRQGVFSNYEQYF.

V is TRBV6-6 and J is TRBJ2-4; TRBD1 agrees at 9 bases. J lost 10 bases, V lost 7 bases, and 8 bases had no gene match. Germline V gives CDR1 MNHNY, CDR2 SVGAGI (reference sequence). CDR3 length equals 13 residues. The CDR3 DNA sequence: TGTGCCAGCATCGCTTCGGGACAGGGTATTCAGTACTTC. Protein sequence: CASIASGQGIQYF.

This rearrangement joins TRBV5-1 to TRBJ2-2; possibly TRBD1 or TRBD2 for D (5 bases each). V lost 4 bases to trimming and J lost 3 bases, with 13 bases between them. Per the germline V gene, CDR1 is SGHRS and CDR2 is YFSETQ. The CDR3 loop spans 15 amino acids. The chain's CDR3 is CASSPGPTYTGELFF. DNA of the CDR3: TGCGCCAGCAGCCCGGGACCTACATACACCGGGGAGCTGTTTTTT. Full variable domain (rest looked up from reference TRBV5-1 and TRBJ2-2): KAGVTQTPRYLIKTRGQQVTLSCSPISGHRSVSWYQQTPGQGLQFLFEYFSETQRNKGNFPGRFSGRQFSNSRSEMNVSTLELGDSALYLCASSPGPTYTGELFFGEGSRLTVL.

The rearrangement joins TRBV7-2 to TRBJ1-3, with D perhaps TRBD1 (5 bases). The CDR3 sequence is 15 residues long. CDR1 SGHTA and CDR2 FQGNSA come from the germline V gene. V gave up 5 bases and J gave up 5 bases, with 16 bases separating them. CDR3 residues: CASSPGVGGRNTIYF. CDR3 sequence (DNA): TGTGCCAGCAGCCCAGGCGTCGGGGGGAGAAACACCATATATTTT.